The 6 T cell receptor beta chains listed next were all sequenced from one sample in a study of T cells expressing NK-cell markers. TCRdb re-called the 5' RACE reads and gives one entry per CDR3 protein, without DNA. Found here are some 440,000 distinct CDR3 sequences; the top ten clones hold 1.4%. Specimen: blood T cells: a sorted CD56 or NKG2C T cell subset, CD4+ or CD8+ T cells, or bulk PBMC T cells (not recorded which). All receptors derive from a woman aged 50 to 65 in good health.

The chain couples TRBV6-5 to TRBJ1-2; TCRdb outputs TRBD1, but without DNA this stays unchecked. Per the germline V gene, CDR1 is MNHEY and CDR2 is SVGAGI. This CDR3 is built from 13 residues. The CDR3 is CASSPRGRNGYTF.

The chain combines TRBV7-9 with TRBJ2-2. The CDR3 consists of 14 residues. The germline CDR1 and CDR2 sequences are SEHNR and FQNEAQ (reference sequence). CDR3 sequence: CASSLAVGSGELFF.

V is TRBV3-1 and J is TRBJ1-1. The germline gives CDR1 LGHDT, CDR2 YNNKEL (reference sequence). This CDR3 is built from 14 residues. The CDR3 loop reads CASSAQAGPAEAFF.

The chain joins TRBV29-1 to TRBJ2-3; TCRdb reports TRBD2, a call that lacks DNA to check it against. Germline V gene data show CDR1 as SQVTM and CDR2 as ANQGSEA. The CDR3 extends over 15 amino acids. The CDR3: CSAAGGSLNTDTQYF.

V and J are TRBV5-4 and TRBJ2-2; TCRdb names TRBD1, which stays unverified in the absence of DNA. CDR1 is SGHNT and CDR2 is YYREEE in the germline V gene (reference sequence). There are 13 residues in the CDR3. CDR3 protein: CASNREQRRELFF. The variable domain in full, completed from reference TRBV5-4 and TRBJ2-2, reads ETGVTQSPTHLIKTRGQQVTLRCSSQSGHNTVSWYQQALGQGPQFIFQYYREEENGRGNFPPRFSGLQFPNYSSELNVNALELDDSALYLCASNREQRRELFFGEGSRLTVL.

This chain joins TRBV24-1 and TRBJ2-5. CDR1 is KGHDR, CDR2 SFDVKD, per germline. This CDR3 has 14 amino acids. The CDR3 is CATSDSWGQETQYF.